These 32 T cell receptor beta chains share one sample of origin, sequenced in a study of blood T cell repertoires in COVID-19. The assay was immunoSEQ multiplex PCR, and TCRdb's table has in-frame clones only and misses some. Of nearly 85,000 clones listed, 65% to 85% are singletons. The material sequenced was peripheral blood. The receptors stem from a woman aged 60-70 years with acute or convalescent COVID-19.

This clone was detected only once. CDR3 sequence: CASSVEQGRQETQYF. The CDR3 region has the DNA TGTGCCAGCAGCGTAGAACAGGGGAGGCAAGAGACCCAGTACTTC. V usage is TRBV9 and J usage is TRBJ2-5; D perhaps matches TRBD1 (7 bases). Germline V gene lookup returns CDR1 SGDLS and CDR2 YYNGEE. V was pared by 0 bases and J by 2 bases, with 11 bases between. The CDR3 consists of 15 residues.

The CDR3 sequence: CASSLGQGDTGELFF. The CDR3 DNA follows: TGCGCCAGCAGCCTCGGACAGGGAGACACCGGGGAGCTGTTTTTT. This chain joins TRBV5-1 and TRBJ2-2, with 8 bases identical to TRBD1. This CDR3 comprises 15 residues. Per germline, CDR1 SGHRS and CDR2 YFSETQ. J was trimmed by 3 bases and V by 4 bases; bases with no gene match: 5.

V is TRBV5-4 and J is TRBJ2-7, with TRBD2 as a possible D gene (6 bases). V was shortened by 5 bases and J by 1 base, with 13 bases between the two germline ends. CDR1 and CDR2 from the germline V gene are SGHNT and YYREEE (reference sequence). The CDR3 sequence is 14 residues long. DNA for the CDR3: TGTGCCAGCAGTCAGAAGGGGACTTCCTACGAGCAGTACTTC. Protein product: CASSQKGTSYEQYF.

The chain recombines TRBV9 with TRBJ2-1; TRBD2 agrees at 11 bases. This CDR3 spans 18 amino acids. The trim removed 0 bases at V and 4 bases at J, leaving 9 bases unmatched. CDR1 is SGDLS, CDR2 YYNGEE, per germline. The chain's CDR3 is CASSVALAGGPLYNEQFF. The CDR3 coding sequence is TGTGCCAGCAGCGTAGCCCTAGCGGGAGGTCCCCTTTACAATGAGCAGTTCTTC.

The gene calls are TRBV2 and TRBJ2-4, with TRBD2 identical over 8 bases. Germline V gene sequence: CDR1 SNHLY, CDR2 FYNNEI. The CDR3 covers 15 residues. J was trimmed by 1 base and V by 3 bases; bases with no gene match: 2. The CDR3 DNA reads as TGTGCCAGCAGTGACGGGGGGGCGGCCAAAAACATTCAGTACTTC. It translates to CASSDGGAAKNIQYF. Variable domain in full (rest from reference TRBV2 and TRBJ2-4): EPEVTQTPSHQVTQMGQEVILRCVPISNHLYFYWYRQILGQKVEFLVSFYNNEISEKSEIFDDQFSVERPDGSNFTLKIRSTKLEDSAMYFCASSDGGAAKNIQYFGAGTRLSVL.

The chain carries TRBV7-2 and TRBJ1-5; D is uncertain. Per the germline V gene, CDR1 is SGHTA and CDR2 is FQGNSA. CDR3 size: 16 residues. V shed 5 bases and J shed 6 bases, with 20 bases lying between them. The CDR3 DNA sequence: TGTGCCAGCAGCCCCACCACGTCGGAGGTTCCTCAGCCCCAGCATTTT. Translation: CASSPTTSEVPQPQHF. The full variable domain, its missing parts supplied by reference TRBV7-2 and TRBJ1-5, is GAGVSQSPSNKVTEKGKDVELRCDPISGHTALYWYRQSLGQGLEFLIYFQGNSAPDKSGLPSDRFSAERTGGSVSTLTIQRTQQEDSAVYLCASSPTTSEVPQPQHFGDGTRLSIL.

The rearrangement links TRBV6-2 or TRBV6-3 to TRBJ2-5; 8 nucleotides align to TRBD1. This CDR3 spans 13 amino acids. Germline V gives CDR1 MNHEY, CDR2 SVGEGT. Germline trimming cut 2 bases from V and 5 bases from J; bases unmatched to any gene: 1. The CDR3 reads CASSYRTGETQYF. The CDR3 region has the DNA TGTGCCAGCAGTTACAGGACAGGGGAGACCCAGTACTTC.

V usage is TRBV7-3 and J usage is TRBJ2-1, with 14 positions matching TRBD2. With 5 bases clipped from V and 7 bases from J, the junction kept 10 bases outside the gene matches. The CDR3 sequence is 17 residues long. CDR1 SGHTA and CDR2 FQGTGA come from the germline V gene. Here the CDR3 DNA reads TGTGCCAGCAGCCCCACGACTAGCGGGGGGGCCAGGAATGAGCAGTTCTTC. This translates into CASSPTTSGGARNEQFF.

The chain links TRBV6-1 to TRBJ1-5; 8 bases fit TRBD1. Germline values: CDR1 MNHNS, CDR2 SASEGT. This CDR3 comprises 16 residues. Trimming cost V 5 bases and J 4 bases; bases outside gene matches: 10. CDR3: CASSKGGQAFNQPQHF. The CDR3 DNA reads TGTGCCAGCAGTAAAGGGGGACAGGCCTTTAATCAGCCCCAGCATTTT.

This sequence joins TRBV11-3 and TRBJ2-2; 10 positions agree with TRBD2. J was trimmed by 2 bases and V by 6 bases; bases with no gene match: 6. CDR3 length: 16 amino acids. From germline, CDR1 is SGHNT and CDR2 YENEEA. CDR3: CASSPGLAANTGELFF. For the CDR3, the DNA is TGTGCCAGCAGTCCCGGACTAGCGGCTAACACCGGGGAGCTGTTTTTT.

The chain employs TRBV19 and TRBJ2-2; TRBD1 matches at 8 bases. Germline V CDR1 and CDR2: LNHDA, SQIVND (reference sequence). J lost 4 bases, V lost 10 bases, and 11 bases had no gene match. This CDR3 region has 15 residues. The CDR3 region has the DNA TGTGCCACCGGTTTAACAGGGGGAGTCACCGGGGAGCTGTTTTTT. This codes for CATGLTGGVTGELFF.

The chain links TRBV4-1 to TRBJ1-1, with TRBD1 as a possible D gene (5 bases). This CDR3 spans 16 amino acids. The ends were cut back, 0 bases at V and 6 bases at J, with 17 bases in the middle. The germline V gene has CDR1 MGHRA and CDR2 YSYEKL. The CDR3 reads CASSQDFGGTPAEAFF. The CDR3 DNA sequence: TGCGCCAGCAGCCAAGATTTTGGAGGGACCCCCGCTGAAGCTTTCTTT.

The chain employs TRBV6-5 and TRBJ1-1, with D maybe TRBD1 (6 bases). Trimming took off 6 bases at V and 3 bases at J, with 14 bases between the two ends. The CDR3 is made up of 14 amino acids. Germline CDR1 is MNHEY and CDR2 is SVGAGI. The DNA for the CDR3 is TGTGCCAGCAGAGGGGGGGTCAGTTACACTGAAGCTTTCTTT. Translating gives CASRGGVSYTEAFF.

This clone was counted between two and nine times. This chain links TRBV6-5 with TRBJ2-1; no firm D call. Germline values: CDR1 MNHEY, CDR2 SVGAGI. This CDR3 has 11 residues. This CDR3 is CAAAGYNEQFF. CDR3 DNA: TGTGCTGCAGCAGGTTACAATGAGCAGTTCTTC.

The rearrangement joins TRBV25-1 to TRBJ1-6; 8 nucleotides align to TRBD1. CDR3 size: 13 residues. V shed 6 bases, J shed 8 bases, and the junction held 3 bases outside the gene matches. Germline V CDR1 and CDR2: MGHDK, SYGVNS. CDR3 sequence: CASRQGEDSPLHF. In DNA, the CDR3 is TGTGCCAGCAGACAGGGGGAAGATTCACCCCTCCACTTT.

The gene calls are TRBV24-1 and TRBJ2-5, with 8 bases lining up with TRBD2. The germline gives CDR1 KGHDR, CDR2 SFDVKD. The V and J ends lost 2 bases and 3 bases, in that order; junction bases with no gene match: 19. The CDR3 totals 20 residues. The CDR3 reads CATSDSRVSGGLLFEETQYF. In DNA form, the CDR3 reads TGTGCCACCAGTGATTCCCGTGTAAGCGGGGGTTTACTTTTCGAAGAGACCCAGTACTTC.

The chain combines TRBV30 with TRBJ2-7; the match to TRBD2 covers 12 bases. The V gene end was trimmed by 8 bases and the J gene end by 4 bases; junction bases not matched to a gene: 6. CDR1 and CDR2 (germline): GTSNPN, SVGIG (reference sequence). This CDR3 is built from 13 residues. CDR3 bases: TGTGCCACACGGACTAGCGGGACTTACGAGCAGTACTTC. It yields the protein CATRTSGTYEQYF.

This chain joins TRBV30 and TRBJ1-3; 7 positions match TRBD1. CDR1 and CDR2 from the germline V gene are GTSNPN and SVGIG (reference sequence). This CDR3 has 17 residues. V shed 5 bases, J shed 3 bases, and the junction held 16 bases outside the gene matches. The CDR3, as DNA: TGTGCCTGGTCTGAGTGGAGGGGGCCTTCAGATGGAAACACCATATATTTT. Its translation is CAWSEWRGPSDGNTIYF.

The rearrangement uses TRBV5-1 and TRBJ1-2; maybe TRBD1 (5 bases). The CDR3 runs 14 residues. Germline V lookup: CDR1 SGHRS, CDR2 YFSETQ. Trimming removed 4 bases at V and 8 bases at J, with 18 bases between. The CDR3 DNA reads as TGCGCCAGCAGCCAATACGCCCTGGAGGGGGGCTACACCTTC. It specifies CASSQYALEGGYTF.

By share of the sample, this clone is medium-sized. The chain employs TRBV7-8 and TRBJ2-7; possible D gene TRBD1, 6 bases. V was clipped by 7 bases and J by 2 bases, with 12 bases between them. CDR1 is SGHVS, CDR2 FQNEAQ, per germline. The CDR3 is made up of 13 amino acids. DNA of the CDR3: TGTGCCAGCACCCTGACAGGACCCTACGAGCAGTACTTC. As protein: CASTLTGPYEQYF.

This clone was counted a single time. The V and J genes are TRBV9 and TRBJ1-2, with D perhaps matching TRBD1 (5 bases). V was trimmed by 3 bases and J by 4 bases, leaving 16 bases between them. Germline V gene lookup returns CDR1 SGDLS and CDR2 YYNGEE. This CDR3 is built from 15 residues. The CDR3 DNA reads TGTGCCAGCAGCGCCATGCAGGGATCTCTCTATGGCTACACCTTC. Protein sequence: CASSAMQGSLYGYTF.

The V gene is TRBV21-1, the J gene TRBJ1-1; the tabulated D call, TRBD1, remains unverified against the DNA. TRBV21-1 is a pseudogene locus. There are 16 residues in the CDR3. DNA for the CDR3: TGTGCCAGCCCCCCAACCGGGACAGGGACCGGCACTGAAGCTTTCTTT. This gives the protein CASPPTGTGTGTEAFF.

The rearrangement links TRBV13 to TRBJ1-1; D gene unclear. From germline, CDR1 is PRHDT and CDR2 FYEKMQ (reference sequence). Trimming shortened V by 0 bases and J by 1 base, and 6 bases separated the two germline ends. CDR3 length: 14 amino acids. The CDR3 DNA follows: TGTGCCAGCAGCTTAGGGGGGAGGAACACTGAAGCTTTCTTT. Translated, it gives CASSLGGRNTEAFF.

The chain combines TRBV7-6 with TRBJ2-5, with 10 bases lining up with TRBD2. Trimming cost V 6 bases and J 3 bases; bases outside gene matches: 7. Germline CDR1 is SGHVS and CDR2 is FNYEAQ. The CDR3 is 15 residues long. CDR3 residues: CASSLAGEEKETQYF. The CDR3 bases are TGTGCCAGCAGTCTAGCGGGAGAGGAGAAAGAGACCCAGTACTTC.

The genes are TRBV7-2 and TRBJ1-1; D call uncertain. Per germline, CDR1 SGHTA and CDR2 FQGNSA. The V end lost 4 bases, the J end lost 1 base, and 7 bases lay between the germline ends. This CDR3 comprises 13 residues. The CDR3 nucleotides are TGTGCCAGCAGCTCCCCGGGGAACACTGAAGCTTTCTTT. This gives the protein CASSSPGNTEAFF.

In nucleotides, the CDR3 is TGCGCCAGCAGCCCAGGGACAGGGGGCTACGAGCAGTACTTC. This sequence encodes CASSPGTGGYEQYF. The genes are TRBV5-1 and TRBJ2-7; 11 positions match TRBD1. J was trimmed by 3 bases and V by 4 bases; bases with no gene match: 3. This CDR3 has 14 residues. CDR1 and CDR2 (germline): SGHRS, YFSETQ.

This chain uses TRBV6-1 with TRBJ2-1; 9 bases agree with TRBD2. The J segment lost 7 bases and the V segment lost 4 bases, leaving 11 bases of the junction unmatched. Germline V gene lookup returns CDR1 MNHNS and CDR2 SASEGT. The CDR3 runs 16 residues. For the CDR3, the DNA is TGTGCCAGCAGTGGTAATGAGCGGGAGGTGTGGAATGAGCAGTTCTTC. Protein product: CASSGNEREVWNEQFF.

This sequence joins TRBV19 and TRBJ1-4; 9 bases map to TRBD1. The junction had 11 bases not matched to a gene; V was cut back by 7 bases and J by 8 bases. The CDR3 is made up of 15 amino acids. CDR1 is LNHDA and CDR2 is SQIVND in the germline V gene (reference sequence). The CDR3: CASNPSGTGYEKLFF. CDR3 coding DNA: TGTGCCAGTAATCCATCCGGGACAGGGTACGAAAAACTGTTTTTT.

The chain joins TRBV9 to TRBJ2-1, with D possibly being TRBD2 (6 bases). Trimming removed 4 bases from V and 5 bases from J, with 19 bases in between. Germline V gives CDR1 SGDLS, CDR2 YYNGEE. The CDR3 runs 16 residues. CDR3 loop: CASSLSGGYPDNEQFF. In DNA form, the CDR3 reads TGTGCCAGCAGCCTTTCCGGGGGATATCCGGACAATGAGCAGTTCTTC.

In this sample, this clone turned up once. The rearrangement joins TRBV29-1 to TRBJ1-1; weak D call: TRBD1 (5 bases). Germline CDR1 reads SQVTM; CDR2 reads ANQGSEA. Trimming took 4 bases from V and 10 from J, leaving 19 bases between them. The CDR3 runs 13 residues. The CDR3 region is CSVVFGRAGLAFF. DNA of the CDR3: TGCAGCGTTGTCTTCGGCCGGGCAGGGCTAGCTTTCTTT. Full variable domain (remainder filled in from reference TRBV29-1 and TRBJ1-1): SAVISQKPSRDICQRGTSLTIQCQVDSQVTMMFWYRQQPGQSLTLIATANQGSEATYESGFVIDKFPISRPNLTFSTLTVSNMSPEDSSIYLCSVVFGRAGLAFFGQGTRLTVV.

This clone was seen once. This chain connects TRBV11-2 to TRBJ1-3, with no clear D. The CDR3 extends over 13 amino acids. V was clipped by 4 bases and J by 2 bases, with 6 bases between them. Per the germline V gene, CDR1 is SGHAT and CDR2 is FQNNGV. CDR3 nucleotide sequence: TGTGCCAGCAGCTCTCAGGCTGGAAACACCATATATTTT. Encoded protein: CASSSQAGNTIYF. The full variable domain, with the rest looked up from reference TRBV11-2 and TRBJ1-3, is EAGVAQSPRYKIIEKRQSVAFWCNPISGHATLYWYQQILGQGPKLLIQFQNNGVVDDSQLPKDRFSAERLKGVDSTLKIQPAKLEDSAVYLCASSSQAGNTIYFGEGSWLTVV.

The chain carries TRBV6-5 and TRBJ2-7, with 7 positions matching TRBD2. The germline V gene encodes CDR1 MNHEY and CDR2 SVGAGI. The CDR3 is 14 amino acids. Trimming removed 7 bases from V and 3 bases from J; junction bases left unmatched: 9. CDR3 sequence (DNA): TGTGCCAGCACCGGAGGACTAGTACACTACGAGCAGTACTTC. Translating it yields CASTGGLVHYEQYF.